The rows below give T cell receptor beta chains drawn from one sample of a study of shared clonotypes between healthy human individuals. This table comes from immunoSEQ multiplex PCR, and its TCRdb copy is limited to in-frame clones, with some not included. The table records around 580,000 clones, roughly 98% of them present only once. What was sequenced was naive CD8+ T cells sorted from blood. The receptors derive from a man aged 25-45 years in good health. CDR3s include the opening cysteine and the closing phenylalanine or tryptophan.

V,CDR3
TRBV25-1,CASSEGHRVGETQYF
TRBV7-9,CASSLVPGAETQYF
TRBV19,CASSTTLQETYEQYF
TRBV7-8,CASSPKGGGINTNEKLFF
TRBV14,CASSLTGVSYEQYF
TRBV7-6,CASRRDAYSGNTIYF
TRBV2,CASSGGHRLGYEQYF
TRBV27,CASSPSTSGGDEQYF
TRBV6-1,CASSEFIEVDQYF
TRBV25-1,CASSITDTEAFF
TRBV6-1,CASTSGANQPQHF
TRBV7-8,CASSDHGGAGNF
TRBV6-1,CASSIRTGAYEQYF
TRBV5-5,CASSSTSGYEQYF
TRBV2,CASLPGQGHYGYTF
TRBV7-9,CASSFLRTGIYEQYF
TRBV4-3,CASSRGRSETQYF
TRBV2,CASRDLLNEQFF
TRBV6-6,CASILGQGLQETQYF
TRBV29-1,CSVVVWGSYEQYF
TRBV27,CASSLVAGEGYEQYF
TRBV9,CASSVASGLAGGEQYF
TRBV9,CASSTAGASTDTQYF
TRBV4-1,CASSQERQAVIAGVLNEQFF
TRBV11-2,CASSLDRQNYEQYF
TRBV2,CASMGTSDSYEQYF
TRBV15,CATSSPSGSTDTQYF
TRBV29-1,CSVEPVSAWMDTQYF
TRBV28,CASAPDRELNQPQHF
TRBV14,CASSHRGRTYNEQFF
TRBV11-2,CASSLVADSLNTEAFF
TRBV29-1,CSVEGMGRRNYGYTF
TRBV7-9,CASSYVGTGPDTQYF
TRBV9,CASSATGGNEKLFF
TRBV29-1,CSVGSGPYNEQFF
TRBV14,CASSPTYAGANVLTF
TRBV29-1,CSVTSQGNEQYF
TRBV12-2,CASRHPGGELFF
TRBV5-1,CASSPGRSPGYEQYF
TRBV27,CASRNRGRLTDTQYF
TRBV2,CASSEGLADTGELFF
TRBV6-4,CASSPDHNEQFF
TRBV7-8,CASSLRLAGAYEQYF
TRBV7-9,CASSSFAGGGNQPQHF
TRBV27,CASRSGTGYYEQYF